This TCR beta chain was retrieved from a study of blood T cell repertoires in COVID-19. Study-wide context: Sites in the United States, Italy and Spain provided acute and convalescent COVID-19 samples. In each case, the material was cDNA or gDNA derived from T cells, B-cell-depleted T cells, or PBMCs.

Germline V gene lookup returns CDR1 LNHDA and CDR2 SQIVND (reference sequence). J lost 4 bases, V lost 8 bases, and 7 bases had no gene match. The CDR3 spans 14 residues. Original handling: Using reference gene primer amplification, nucleated cell counts were estimated. Measured with immunoSEQ multiplex PCR; TCRdb has only the in-frame clones, and not every one. That table gives V, J and clone size, and the DNA gave D and trimming. The sample has a few hundred thousand clones, around nine tenths seen once. Sequencing was done on a sample of peripheral blood. The source of this sequence is a woman in her sixties or seventies with active or convalescent COVID-19. V and J are TRBV19 and TRBJ2-2, with 7 bases fitting TRBD2. The CDR3 sequence: CASWAGVLTGELFF. As DNA, the CDR3 is TGTGCCAGTTGGGCGGGGGTTCTCACCGGGGAGCTGTTTTTT.